The 28 T cell receptor beta chains reported below all come from one sample, sequenced in a study of blood T cells in healthy people across ages. A second PCR of roughly 7 to 11 cycles used a sample-barcoded 5' primer and a J-beta primer mix. TCRdb called the 5' RACE reads again in MiXCR, with one record for every CDR3 protein. The repertoire consists of about a million distinct CDR3 sequences, with roughly 50% occurring once and the leading ten covering over 20%. The sequencing sample was made of blood. Every receptor here comes from a woman aged 60-70 years in good health.

V is TRBV19 and J is TRBJ2-5; 9 bases agree with TRBD1. V was pared by 4 bases and J by 6 bases, with 12 bases of the junction left unmatched. Germline CDR1 is LNHDA and CDR2 is SQIVND (reference sequence). CDR3 length: 16 residues. This CDR3 is CASSTPYGTGLKTQYF. DNA of the CDR3: TGTGCCAGTAGTACGCCCTATGGGACAGGGTTAAAGACCCAGTACTTC.

The J gene is TRBJ2-3, the V gene TRBV29-1; no definite D call. This CDR3 region has 12 residues. Germline values: CDR1 SQVTM, CDR2 ANQGSEA. For the CDR3, the DNA is TGCAGTGGTGTATACTACACAGATACGCAGTATTTT. Translating it yields CSGVYYTDTQYF.

On this clonotype itself: Germline is not matched at one junction end, which may reflect a read error. The CDR3 nucleotides read TGCGCCAACAGCCAAGATATCCTGAGCGGGGGATACGAGCAGTACTTC. Its translation is CANSQDILSGGYEQYF. The chain links TRBV4-1 to TRBJ2-7, with 8 bases that match TRBD2. The CDR3 contains 16 residues. Germline-derived CDR1 and CDR2 are MGHRA and YSYEKL.

This clonotype was detected many times. The chain combines TRBV11-2 with TRBJ2-3, with 9 bases matching TRBD2. Looked up from germline, CDR1 is SGHAT and CDR2 is FQNNGV. The CDR3 has 16 amino acids. The trim removed 5 bases at V and 2 bases at J, leaving 8 bases unmatched. The CDR3 is CASSLAGLLFTDTQYF. The CDR3 coding sequence is TGTGCCAGCAGCCTAGCGGGGTTGCTTTTCACAGATACGCAGTATTTT.

This clonotype appeared a few times. This chain links TRBV28 with TRBJ2-1; no clear D gene. CDR1 MDHEN and CDR2 SYDVKM come from the germline V gene. Trimming took off 2 bases at V and 6 bases at J, with 11 bases between the two ends. This CDR3 region has 14 residues. CDR3 loop: CASSLVPEVNEQFF. Written as DNA, the CDR3 is TGTGCCAGCAGTTTAGTACCAGAGGTCAATGAGCAGTTCTTC.

The chain uses TRBV20-1 and TRBJ2-3; D is uncertain. The CDR3 has 13 amino acids. Per the germline V gene, CDR1 is DFQATT and CDR2 is SNEGSKA (reference sequence). V was clipped by 3 bases and J by 2 bases, with 9 bases between them. The CDR3 DNA reads as TGCAGTGCTAGGATCCCTTACACAGATACGCAGTATTTT. Protein sequence: CSARIPYTDTQYF.

The rearrangement links TRBV25-1 to TRBJ2-7; D tentatively fits TRBD1 or TRBD2 (5 bases each). Trimming cost V 2 bases and J 10 bases, with 18 bases left between them. Looked up from germline, CDR1 is MGHDK and CDR2 is SYGVNS. The CDR3 consists of 14 residues. The CDR3 region is CASSEDELGTVQYF. The CDR3 region has the DNA TGTGCCAGCAGTGAAGACGAACTTGGGACGGTACAGTACTTC.

The chain couples TRBV28 to TRBJ2-7; maybe TRBD2 (6 bases). The CDR3 has 17 amino acids. V lost 1 base and J 2 bases, leaving 18 bases between the germline ends. Germline CDR1 reads MDHEN; CDR2 reads SYDVKM. CDR3 sequence: CASSLSGVGRRPYEQYF. CDR3 bases: TGTGCCAGCAGTTTATCGGGGGTTGGGCGGAGACCCTACGAGCAGTACTTC.

V usage is TRBV7-9 and J usage is TRBJ1-1, with D perhaps matching TRBD1 (6 bases). The CDR3 spans 14 residues. V dropped 6 bases and J dropped 1 base, with 12 bases sitting between them. Germline V gives CDR1 SEHNR, CDR2 FQNEAQ (reference sequence). The CDR3 DNA reads as TGTGCCAGCAGGCGGGGAGGGGGGAACACTGAAGCTTTCTTT. It codes for CASRRGGGNTEAFF.

The rearrangement uses TRBV6-1 and TRBJ2-1; D may be TRBD2 (6 bases). Trimming took 7 bases from V and 4 from J, leaving 14 bases between them. The V gene's germline CDR1 is MNHNS and CDR2 SASEGT. This CDR3 has 14 amino acids. The DNA of the CDR3 is TGTGCCAGCATTGGGGGAGGCCTTTACAATGAGCAGTTCTTC. It yields the protein CASIGGGLYNEQFF.

This chain connects TRBV29-1 to TRBJ2-5, with D possibly being TRBD2 (6 bases). The end of the DNA is better explained by TRBJ2-1, so the J call may be wrong. The CDR3 is 13 residues long. CDR1 and CDR2 from the germline V gene are SQVTM and ANQGSEA. CDR3 sequence reads: CSLLRGSKGEQFF. CDR3 sequence (DNA): TGCAGCCTCCTGCGGGGTTCCAAAGGTGAGCAGTTCTTC.

The chain joins TRBV12-3 or TRBV12-4 to TRBJ2-5; 10 nucleotides match TRBD1. The J call may be faulty, since TRBJ2-7 better matches the DNA end. This CDR3 comprises 14 residues. The CDR3 nucleotides read TGTGCCAGCTCCGGCGGGACAGGGGAAAGCGAGCAGTACTTC. It codes for CASSGGTGESEQYF.

In DNA, the CDR3 is TGTGCCAGCAGTACTACTAGCGGGAGTTACAATGAGCAGTTCTTC. It encodes CASSTTSGSYNEQFF. The V and J genes are TRBV2 and TRBJ2-1; 11 nucleotides agree with TRBD2. V shed 5 bases, J shed 4 bases, and the junction held 4 bases outside the gene matches. From germline, CDR1 is SNHLY and CDR2 FYNNEI. The CDR3 covers 15 residues.

In this sample, this clonotype turned up a few times. The rearrangement uses TRBV6-1 and TRBJ2-1; 12 bases match TRBD2. CDR3 length: 17 residues. The V gene's germline CDR1 is MNHNS and CDR2 SASEGT. The ends lost 3 bases at V and 7 bases at J; junction bases unmatched: 10. CDR3 bases: TGTGCCAGCAGTGACCCCGCTAGCGGGAGGGTAGGGAATGAGCAGTTCTTC. Translated, it gives CASSDPASGRVGNEQFF.

This clonotype has a single count. This chain joins TRBV25-1 and TRBJ2-1, with 8 positions matching TRBD1. CDR1 is MGHDK, CDR2 SYGVNS, per germline. V was clipped by 2 bases and J by 10 bases; unmatched bases: 7. This CDR3 has 14 amino acids. The CDR3 nucleotides are TGTGCCAGCAGTGAAGCTGGGACAGGCGGCGAGCAGTTCTTC. Its protein is CASSEAGTGGEQFF.

The chain combines TRBV12-3 or TRBV12-4 with TRBJ2-5; D may be TRBD2 (5 bases). V lost 3 bases and J lost 5, with 13 bases in between. The length of the CDR3 is 14 residues. CDR3 nucleotides: TGTGCCAGCAGTTTTCGAGTCGAGGGTGAGACCCAGTACTTC. Protein: CASSFRVEGETQYF.

The chain combines TRBV28 with TRBJ1-2; D might be TRBD1 (6 bases). Trimming took off 7 bases at V and 0 bases at J, with 24 bases between the two ends. The germline CDR1 and CDR2 sequences are MDHEN and SYDVKM. CDR3 size: 18 residues. The CDR3 nucleotides are TGTGCCAGCACTGGACCGGGAGGGGGGCCCCTTGCTAACTATGGCTACACCTTC. Its translation is CASTGPGGGPLANYGYTF.

The gene calls are TRBV3-1 and TRBJ1-6; D is unresolved. Germline V gene data show CDR1 as LGHDT and CDR2 as YNNKEL (reference sequence). V lost 0 bases and J 10 bases, leaving 4 bases between the germline ends. The CDR3 spans 12 residues. This CDR3 reads CASSQESSPLHF. For the CDR3, the DNA is TGTGCCAGCAGCCAAGAATCCTCACCCCTCCACTTT.

The J gene is TRBJ2-7, the V gene TRBV25-1; tentative D call: TRBD2 (6 bases). The CDR3 spans 12 residues. The V end lost 7 bases, the J end lost 5 bases, and 12 bases lay between the germline ends. Germline assignment: CDR1 MGHDK and CDR2 SYGVNS. In DNA, the CDR3 is TGTGCCAGCAATGGGGACTGGAACGAGCAGTACTTC. Its translation: CASNGDWNEQYF.

This clonotype has only a few counts. The rearrangement uses TRBV28 and TRBJ2-7; 10 positions agree with TRBD2. The junction had 13 bases not matched to a gene; V was cut back by 3 bases and J by 2 bases. In germline, CDR1 is MDHEN, CDR2 SYDVKM. The CDR3 runs 18 residues. DNA of the CDR3: TGTGCCAGCAGTTTCTTGGCTAGCGGGAGTGGGATGCCCTACGAGCAGTACTTC. It codes for CASSFLASGSGMPYEQYF.

This rearrangement joins TRBV20-1 to TRBJ1-5; D gene ambiguous. The CDR3 loop spans 13 amino acids. The V end was cut by 5 bases, the J end by 6 bases, with 14 bases between. CDR1 and CDR2 from the germline V gene are DFQATT and SNEGSKA (reference sequence). CDR3 coding DNA: TGCAGTGCTTCCGCGGGAGGTAGTCAGCCCCAGCATTTT. This encodes CSASAGGSQPQHF.

This chain links TRBV7-2 with TRBJ2-5; D call uncertain. The germline V and J ends were trimmed by 3 bases and 11 bases, with 10 bases remaining between them. The CDR3 spans 11 residues. CDR1 and CDR2 (germline): SGHTA, FQGNSA. Written as DNA, the CDR3 is TGTGCCAGCAGCTTTAGTCAAGTGCAGTACTTC. This codes for CASSFSQVQYF. The full variable domain, with the rest looked up from reference TRBV7-2 and TRBJ2-5, is GAGVSQSPSNKVTEKGKDVELRCDPISGHTALYWYRQSLGQGLEFLIYFQGNSAPDKSGLPSDRFSAERTGGSVSTLTIQRTQQEDSAVYLCASSFSQVQYFGPGTRLLVL.

This clonotype showed up just a few times. The chain is built from TRBV5-6 and TRBJ2-7; 8 positions match TRBD1. With 4 bases clipped from V and 6 bases from J, the junction kept 9 bases outside the gene matches. The germline V gene has CDR1 SGHDT and CDR2 YYEEEE. CDR3 length: 14 residues. Written as DNA, the CDR3 is TGTGCCAGCAGCCAGGACAGGGCCCTGGTCGAGCAGTACTTC. Its translation: CASSQDRALVEQYF.

The chain uses TRBV29-1 and TRBJ1-1, with a possible D match to TRBD1 (5 bases). The germline CDR1 and CDR2 sequences are SQVTM and ANQGSEA. The CDR3 length is 11 residues. V lost 8 bases, J lost 7 bases, and 14 bases lay in between. The CDR3 coding sequence is TGCAGCCCGAGGGTTGGGGGTGAAGCTTTCTTT. Protein sequence: CSPRVGGEAFF.

This clonotype was found a few times. The rearrangement joins TRBV20-1 to TRBJ2-3; weak D call: TRBD2 (6 bases). The CDR3 sequence is 13 residues long. Trimming pared 2 bases from V and 5 bases from J, leaving 11 bases between. CDR1 and CDR2 (germline): DFQATT, SNEGSKA (reference sequence). CDR3 sequence: CSARPSARDTQYF. The CDR3, as DNA: TGCAGTGCTAGACCTAGCGCTCGAGATACGCAGTATTTT.

This clonotype was seen more than once but under ten times. The rearrangement uses TRBV6-5 and TRBJ1-5, with TRBD1 as a possible D gene (6 bases). CDR1 is MNHEY and CDR2 is SVGAGI in the germline V gene. Deletions cut 0 bases from V and 4 bases from J, with 10 bases between. The CDR3 has 15 amino acids. CDR3 nucleotides: TGTGCCAGCAGTTACTCCATCCAGGGGAATCAGCCCCAGCATTTT. Translating gives CASSYSIQGNQPQHF.

Comments on this clonotype: This may come from a read error, since a much larger clone is one base off. The genes are TRBV6-2 or TRBV6-3 and TRBJ2-7, with a weak D call TRBD1 (5 bases). Germline V gene sequence: CDR1 MNHEY, CDR2 SVGEGT. The CDR3 totals 14 residues. CDR3 protein: CASSLPTASYGQYF. The CDR3 bases are TGTGCCAGCAGTTTACCGACAGCCAGCTACGGGCAGTACTTC.

This clonotype was recorded once. Possible read error: a much larger clone is one base away. The rearrangement joins TRBV6-5 to TRBJ2-7, with D possibly TRBD1 on 6 matching bases. Germline V gene data show CDR1 as MNHEY and CDR2 as SVGAGI. The CDR3 consists of 16 residues. Here the CDR3 DNA reads TGTGCCAGCAGATACGGAAGACAGGCCAGCTCCGACGAGCAGTACTTC. This encodes CASRYGRQASSDEQYF.